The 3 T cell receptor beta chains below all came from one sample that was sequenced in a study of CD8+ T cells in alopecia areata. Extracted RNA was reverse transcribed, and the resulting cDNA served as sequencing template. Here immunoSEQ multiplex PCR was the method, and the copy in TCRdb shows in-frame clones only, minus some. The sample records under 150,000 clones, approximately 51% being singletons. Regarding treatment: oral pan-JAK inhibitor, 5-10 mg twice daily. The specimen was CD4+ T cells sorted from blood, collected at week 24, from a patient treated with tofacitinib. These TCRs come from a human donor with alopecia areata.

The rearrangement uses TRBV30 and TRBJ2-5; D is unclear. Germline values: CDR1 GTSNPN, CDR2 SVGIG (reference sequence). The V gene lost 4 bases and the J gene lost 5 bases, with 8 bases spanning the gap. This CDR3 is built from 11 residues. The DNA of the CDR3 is TGTGCCTGGACAATTTTGGAGACCCAGTACTTC. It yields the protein CAWTILETQYF.

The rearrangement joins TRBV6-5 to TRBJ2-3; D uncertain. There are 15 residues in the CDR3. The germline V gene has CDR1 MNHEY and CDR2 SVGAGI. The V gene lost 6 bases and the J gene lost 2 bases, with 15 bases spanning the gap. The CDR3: CASSLRNRATDTQYF. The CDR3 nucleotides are TGTGCCAGCAGCTTAAGGAACAGAGCCACAGATACGCAGTATTTT.

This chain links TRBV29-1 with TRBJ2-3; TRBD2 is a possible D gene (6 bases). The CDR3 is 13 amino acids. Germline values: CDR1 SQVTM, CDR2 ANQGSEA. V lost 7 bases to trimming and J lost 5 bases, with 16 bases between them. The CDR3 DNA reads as TGCAGCGCCCGACTAGTTGTTAGAGATACGCAGTATTTT. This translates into CSARLVVRDTQYF.